This passage covers 12 T cell receptor beta chains from one sample sequenced in a study of blood T cell repertoires in COVID-19. Sequencing was performed with immunoSEQ multiplex PCR; in TCRdb, only in-frame clones are kept and a portion is missing. The sample lists about 100,000 clones, 88% occurring once. The sequencing sample was made of peripheral blood. These receptors all come from a woman aged 60-70 years with acute or convalescent COVID-19.

This clone was counted a few times. The rearrangement joins TRBV5-1 to TRBJ2-2; D gene uncertain. V shed 4 bases and J shed 4 bases, with 11 bases lying between them. The CDR3 loop spans 14 amino acids. Germline CDR1 and CDR2: SGHRS and YFSETQ. The CDR3 loop is CASSNQAGTGELFF. CDR3 coding DNA: TGCGCCAGCAGCAATCAGGCTGGCACCGGGGAGCTGTTTTTT.

The chain's CDR3 is CASSYVRQSSYEQYF. The CDR3 region has the DNA TGTGCCAGCAGTTACGTCAGACAAAGCTCCTACGAGCAGTACTTC. The V call is TRBV6-5, the J call TRBJ2-7; D not certain. V lost 2 bases and J 0 bases, leaving 11 bases between the germline ends. This CDR3 has 15 amino acids. Germline lookup yields CDR1 MNHEY and CDR2 SVGAGI.

The V and J genes are TRBV12-3 or TRBV12-4 and TRBJ1-6; perhaps TRBD1 as D (5 bases). The CDR3 has 13 residues. The V end was cut by 7 bases, the J end by 7 bases, with 11 bases between. The CDR3 reads CASTSKGNSPLHF. For the CDR3, the DNA is TGTGCCAGCACCAGTAAGGGGAATTCACCCCTCCACTTT.

The chain couples TRBV4-1 to TRBJ1-2, with D uncertain. In germline, CDR1 is MGHRA, CDR2 YSYEKL. V lost 4 bases and J lost 0, with 15 bases in between. This CDR3 has 16 amino acids. The CDR3 sequence is CASSPKGPGSNYGYTF. In DNA form, the CDR3 reads TGCGCCAGCAGCCCCAAAGGACCGGGATCTAACTATGGCTACACCTTC.

The CDR3 DNA reads as TGTGCCAGCAGCATAGCGGGACTAGCGGGGGGAACCAGCTCCTACAATGAGCAGTTCTTC. Translation gives CASSIAGLAGGTSSYNEQFF. The chain couples TRBV5-8 to TRBJ2-1; 15 bases fit TRBD2. Germline-derived CDR1 and CDR2 are SGHTS and YDEGEE. The V and J ends lost 4 bases and 0 bases, in that order; junction bases with no gene match: 11. The CDR3 is 20 amino acids. The full variable domain, its missing parts supplied by reference TRBV5-8 and TRBJ2-1, is EAGVTQSPTHLIKTRGQQATLRCSPISGHTSVYWYQQALGLGLQFLLWYDEGEERNRGNFPPRFSGRQFPNYSSELNVNALELEDSALYLCASSIAGLAGGTSSYNEQFFGPGTRLTVL.

The chain has TRBV14 and TRBJ2-4; 7 bases fit TRBD1. V shed 4 bases, J shed 2 bases, and the junction held 2 bases outside the gene matches. CDR3 size: 14 residues. The germline V gene encodes CDR1 SGHDN and CDR2 FVKESK. The CDR3 sequence is CASSPQGSKNIQYF. DNA of the CDR3: TGTGCCAGCAGCCCACAGGGGTCCAAAAACATTCAGTACTTC.

The chain recombines TRBV29-1 with TRBJ1-1; a possible D gene is TRBD1 (6 bases). The CDR3 is 15 amino acids. Germline V gives CDR1 SQVTM, CDR2 ANQGSEA. V was cut by 7 bases and J by 3 bases, with 21 bases left in between. The CDR3 protein is CSAAHYRVTDTEAFF. Written as DNA, the CDR3 is TGCAGCGCCGCTCATTACAGGGTGACTGACACTGAAGCTTTCTTT. The variable domain in full, with the rest retrieved from reference TRBV29-1 and TRBJ1-1, is SAVISQKPSRDICQRGTSLTIQCQVDSQVTMMFWYRQQPGQSLTLIATANQGSEATYESGFVIDKFPISRPNLTFSTLTVSNMSPEDSSIYLCSAAHYRVTDTEAFFGQGTRLTVV.

CDR3 amino acids: CASSDLPTAGETQYF. The CDR3 bases are TGTGCCAGCAGTGACCTCCCGACAGCCGGGGAGACCCAGTACTTC. The chain carries TRBV6-1 and TRBJ2-5; TRBD1 might be the D (5 bases). There are 15 residues in the CDR3. Per germline, CDR1 MNHNS and CDR2 SASEGT. V lost 3 bases, J lost 5 bases, and 16 bases lay in between.

V and J are TRBV6-5 and TRBJ1-1; possible D gene TRBD1, 5 bases. The CDR3 spans 14 residues. With 2 bases removed from V and 2 bases from J, the gap between germline ends came to 9 bases. The germline V gene has CDR1 MNHEY and CDR2 SVGAGI. The CDR3 DNA follows: TGTGCCAGCAGTTACGGACACTTAAACACTGAAGCTTTCTTT. This gives the protein CASSYGHLNTEAFF.

The J gene is TRBJ2-3, the V gene TRBV6-2 or TRBV6-3; D possibly corresponds to TRBD2 (7 bases). CDR1 and CDR2 from the germline V gene are MNHEY and SVGEGT. The V end was cut by 4 bases, the J end by 0 bases, with 20 bases between. CDR3 length: 18 amino acids. CDR3 sequence: CASSFSALAGASTDTQYF. The DNA for the CDR3 is TGTGCCAGCAGTTTTTCCGCCCTGGCGGGGGCTAGCACAGATACGCAGTATTTT.

This chain connects TRBV4-1 to TRBJ1-2; D possibly corresponds to TRBD1 (5 bases). This CDR3 region has 15 residues. In germline, CDR1 is MGHRA, CDR2 YSYEKL. The V end lost 0 bases, the J end lost 7 bases, and 15 bases lay between the germline ends. The CDR3: CASSQEVAGMSGYTF. In DNA form, the CDR3 reads TGCGCCAGCAGCCAAGAAGTCGCAGGGATGAGTGGCTACACCTTC.

This chain links TRBV5-1 with TRBJ1-2; 7 bases are a match to TRBD1. The V segment lost 4 bases and the J segment 5 bases; nucleotides outside the gene matches: 14. This CDR3 spans 16 amino acids. The germline gives CDR1 SGHRS, CDR2 YFSETQ. The CDR3 sequence: CASSPRQGWVGYGYTF. The CDR3 nucleotides are TGCGCCAGCAGCCCGCGACAGGGTTGGGTAGGGTATGGCTACACCTTC.